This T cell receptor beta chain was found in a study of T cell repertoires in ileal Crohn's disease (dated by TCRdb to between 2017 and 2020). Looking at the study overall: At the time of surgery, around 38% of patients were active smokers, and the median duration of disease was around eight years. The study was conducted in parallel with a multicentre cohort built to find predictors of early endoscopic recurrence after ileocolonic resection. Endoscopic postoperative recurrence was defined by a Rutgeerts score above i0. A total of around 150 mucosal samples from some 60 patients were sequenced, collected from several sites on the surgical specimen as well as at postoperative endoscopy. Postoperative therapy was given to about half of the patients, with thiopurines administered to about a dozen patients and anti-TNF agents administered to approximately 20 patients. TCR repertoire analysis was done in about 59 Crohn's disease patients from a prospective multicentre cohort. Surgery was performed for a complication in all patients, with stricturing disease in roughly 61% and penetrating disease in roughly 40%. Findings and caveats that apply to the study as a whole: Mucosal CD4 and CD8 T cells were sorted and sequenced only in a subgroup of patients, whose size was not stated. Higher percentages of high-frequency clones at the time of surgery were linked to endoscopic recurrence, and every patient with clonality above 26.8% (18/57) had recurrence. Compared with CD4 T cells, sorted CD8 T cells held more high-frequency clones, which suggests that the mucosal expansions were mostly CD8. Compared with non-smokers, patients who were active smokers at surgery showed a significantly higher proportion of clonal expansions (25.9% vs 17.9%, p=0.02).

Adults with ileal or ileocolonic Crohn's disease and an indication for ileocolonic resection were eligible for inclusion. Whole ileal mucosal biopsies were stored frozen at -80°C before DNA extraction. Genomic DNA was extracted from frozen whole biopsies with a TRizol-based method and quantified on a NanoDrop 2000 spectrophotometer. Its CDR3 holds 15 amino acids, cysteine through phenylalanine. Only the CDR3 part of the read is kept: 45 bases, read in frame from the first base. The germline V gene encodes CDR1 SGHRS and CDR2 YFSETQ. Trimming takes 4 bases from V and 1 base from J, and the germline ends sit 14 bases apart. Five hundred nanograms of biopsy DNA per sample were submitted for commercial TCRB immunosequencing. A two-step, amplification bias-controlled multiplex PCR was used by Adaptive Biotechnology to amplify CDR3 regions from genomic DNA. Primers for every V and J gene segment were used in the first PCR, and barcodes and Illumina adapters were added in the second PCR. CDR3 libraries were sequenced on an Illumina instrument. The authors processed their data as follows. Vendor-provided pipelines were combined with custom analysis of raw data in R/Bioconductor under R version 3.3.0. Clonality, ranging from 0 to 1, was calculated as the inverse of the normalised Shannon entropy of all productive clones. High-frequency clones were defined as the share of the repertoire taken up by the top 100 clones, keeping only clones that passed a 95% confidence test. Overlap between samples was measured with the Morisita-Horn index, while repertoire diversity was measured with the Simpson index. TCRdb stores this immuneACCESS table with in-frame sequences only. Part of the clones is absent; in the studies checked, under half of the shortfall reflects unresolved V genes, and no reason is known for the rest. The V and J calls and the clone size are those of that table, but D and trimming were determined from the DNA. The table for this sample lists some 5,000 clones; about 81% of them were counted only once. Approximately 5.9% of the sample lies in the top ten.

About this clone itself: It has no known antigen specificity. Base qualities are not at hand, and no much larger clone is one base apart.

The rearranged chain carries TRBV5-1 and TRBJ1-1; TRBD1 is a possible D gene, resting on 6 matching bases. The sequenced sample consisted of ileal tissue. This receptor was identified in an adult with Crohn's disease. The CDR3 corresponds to CASSLNLGQNTEAFF. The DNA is TGCGCCAGCAGCCTTAACTTGGGACAGAACACTGAAGCTTTCTTT. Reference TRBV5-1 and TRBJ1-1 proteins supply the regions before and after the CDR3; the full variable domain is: KAGVTQTPRYLIKTRGQQVTLSCSPISGHRSVSWYQQTPGQGLQFLFEYFSETQRNKGNFPGRFSGRQFSNSRSEMNVSTLELGDSALYLCASSLNLGQNTEAFFGQGTRLTVV.